This T cell receptor beta chain was retrieved from a study of T cells in tuberculosis. Trimming removed 4 bases from V and 4 bases from J; junction bases left unmatched: 3. The CDR3 totals 12 residues. Looked up from germline, CDR1 is GTSNPN and CDR2 is SVGIG (reference sequence). TCRdb's copy holds only in-frame clones and misses some; the assay was immunoSEQ multiplex PCR. The table has 40,000 to 50,000 clones, approximately 95% seen once; the top ten hold 3.6%. This chain connects TRBV30 to TRBJ1-1, with 7 bases aligning to TRBD1. Source material: PBMCs. This sequence originates from a donor aged 10-30 years with latent tuberculosis or without tuberculosis infection. The CDR3 region is CAWTGQTTEAFF. The DNA for the CDR3 is TGTGCCTGGACGGGACAGACCACTGAAGCTTTCTTT.